This TCR beta chain was recovered during a study of PD-L1 blockade in urothelial cancer. Clones were read by immunoSEQ multiplex PCR, and TCRdb kept only the in-frame ones, dropping some. The table includes roughly 60,000 clones, almost 85% detected once. V lost 6 bases and J 3 bases, leaving 14 bases between the germline ends. This CDR3 is 15 amino acids long. The germline V gene encodes CDR1 ENHRY and CDR2 SYGVKD. The rearrangement uses TRBV10-3 and TRBJ2-2, with D possibly TRBD2 on 5 matching bases. This receptor was taken from a man between 65 and 85 years old with urothelial cancer. The material was PBMCs, obtained around atezolizumab (anti-PD-L1) treatment. This CDR3 reads CAIRPDLGDTGELFF. The CDR3 region has the DNA TGTGCCATCAGACCGGACCTGGGAGACACCGGGGAGCTGTTTTTT.